This T cell receptor (beta chain) was identified during a study of T cell repertoires in cytomegalovirus infection. Background on the study: The public TCR beta signatures pointed to both CMV infection and matching HLA type.

V was clipped by 0 bases and J by 10 bases; unmatched bases: 2. Germline V gene sequence: CDR1 SGHNT, CDR2 YYREEE (reference sequence). The length of the CDR3 is 13 residues. Study-level results: HLA-C-restricted CMV clonotypes gave the most frequent clonotype in two of eight donors. Summed public TCR beta family frequency identified CMV carriers bearing the relevant HLA.

TCRdb redid the calling of the reads with MiXCR, one entry per CDR3 protein. The profile shows some 110,000 distinct CDR3 sequences, 10% of them singletons. A note on this clonotype: No antigen is known for it.

V gene TRBV5-4 combines with J gene TRBJ2-1; 9 positions match TRBD2. The clonotype was recovered from a human donor in good health (CMV status not recorded). Some clones in this sample may be carry-over from other donors' samples. The specimen was PBMCs, sequenced either directly or after in vitro stimulation (not recorded which). The CDR3 DNA reads as TGTGCCAGCAGCTTGGCTGGACTAGCGGAGCAGTTCTTC. It codes for CASSLAGLAEQFF.